Shown below are 12 T cell receptor beta chains from a single sample sequenced in a study of blood T cell repertoires in COVID-19. Clones were read by immunoSEQ multiplex PCR, and TCRdb kept only the in-frame ones, dropping some. The table lists roughly 230,000 clones, 89% of them singletons. The sequenced sample was peripheral blood. These receptors originate from a middle-aged woman who had recovered from COVID-19.

CDR3 sequence reads: CASSDRGKLFF. The CDR3, as DNA: TGTGCCAGCAGTGATAGGGGAAAACTGTTTTTT. The chain uses TRBV25-1 and TRBJ1-4, with a possible D match to TRBD1 (5 bases). From germline, CDR1 is MGHDK and CDR2 SYGVNS. Trimming shortened V by 3 bases and J by 10 bases, and 6 bases separated the two germline ends. The CDR3 consists of 11 residues.

This rearrangement joins TRBV6-5 to TRBJ2-7; TRBD2 is a possible D gene (5 bases). The germline V gene encodes CDR1 MNHEY and CDR2 SVGAGI. Deletions cut 7 bases from V and 5 bases from J, with 15 bases between. CDR3 size: 13 residues. The CDR3 reads CASTQYEGNEQYF. In DNA, the CDR3 is TGTGCCAGCACGCAATACGAGGGTAACGAGCAGTACTTC.

The V call is TRBV5-1, the J call TRBJ2-2; D might be TRBD2 (5 bases). V was pared by 0 bases and J by 6 bases, with 9 bases between. The CDR3 sequence is 14 residues long. Germline CDR1 reads SGHRS; CDR2 reads YFSETQ. CDR3 protein: CASSLGSGSGELFF. The CDR3 DNA follows: TGCGCCAGCAGCTTGGGTTCGGGATCCGGGGAGCTGTTTTTT.

This sequence joins TRBV9 and TRBJ1-6; D might be TRBD1 (5 bases). In germline, CDR1 is SGDLS, CDR2 YYNGEE. V was shortened by 2 bases and J by 0 bases, with 12 bases between the two germline ends. The CDR3 consists of 17 residues. The CDR3 protein is CASSVGDLSSYNSPLHF. The DNA for the CDR3 is TGTGCCAGCAGCGTCGGGGACTTGAGCTCCTATAATTCACCCCTCCACTTT.

The rearrangement links TRBV9 to TRBJ2-7; maybe TRBD2 (5 bases). V was clipped by 0 bases and J by 0 bases, with 7 bases between them. This CDR3 is built from 14 residues. Germline V gene data show CDR1 as SGDLS and CDR2 as YYNGEE. The CDR3 DNA is TGTGCCAGCAGCGTAGAAGGGAGCTCCTACGAGCAGTACTTC. Translating it yields CASSVEGSSYEQYF. Combining the CDR3 with reference TRBV9 and TRBJ2-7 gives the whole variable domain DSGVTQTPKHLITATGQRVTLRCSPRSGDLSVYWYQQSLDQGLQFLIQYYNGEERAKGNILERFSAQQFPDLHSELNLSSLELGDSALYFCASSVEGSSYEQYFGPGTRLTVT.

The chain employs TRBV27 and TRBJ1-4, with D hard to call. In germline, CDR1 is MNHEY, CDR2 SMNVEV (reference sequence). This CDR3 spans 14 amino acids. Trimming pared 5 bases from V and 7 bases from J, leaving 14 bases between. The CDR3 sequence: CASSRAGLSEKLFF. In DNA form, the CDR3 reads TGTGCCAGCAGTAGGGCGGGGTTGAGTGAAAAACTGTTTTTT.

The chain couples TRBV9 to TRBJ2-2; 8 positions agree with TRBD1. Unmatched junction bases numbered 4, after V lost 0 bases and J lost 3 bases. There are 16 residues in the CDR3. Looked up from germline, CDR1 is SGDLS and CDR2 is YYNGEE. The CDR3: CASSVAGQGDTGELFF. In DNA, the CDR3 is TGTGCCAGCAGCGTAGCAGGACAGGGTGACACCGGGGAGCTGTTTTTT.

The rearrangement uses TRBV25-1 and TRBJ1-2; weak D call: TRBD1 (6 bases). Per the germline V gene, CDR1 is MGHDK and CDR2 is SYGVNS. The CDR3 is 13 residues long. Trimming shortened V by 9 bases and J by 4 bases, and 15 bases separated the two germline ends. CDR3 sequence: CASIPGHGYGYTF. The CDR3 DNA is TGTGCCAGTATACCGGGACACGGCTATGGCTACACCTTC.

The sample holds a few counts of this clone. The chain joins TRBV3-1 (or the pseudogene TRBV3-2) to TRBJ2-3; D is uncertain. Looked up from germline, CDR1 is LGHDT and CDR2 is YNNKEL (reference sequence). The CDR3 contains 12 residues. Between the trimmed V and J ends, which lost 0 bases and 6 bases, there was a span of 4 bases. The CDR3 loop reads CASSQDFDTQYF. The CDR3 DNA sequence: TGTGCCAGCAGCCAAGACTTCGATACGCAGTATTTT.

The rearrangement links TRBV19 to TRBJ2-5; TRBD2 matches at 8 bases. Unmatched junction bases numbered 3, after V lost 1 base and J lost 2 bases. The CDR3 length is 15 residues. Germline lookup yields CDR1 LNHDA and CDR2 SQIVND (reference sequence). DNA of the CDR3: TGTGCCAGTAGTATAGTGCGGGGGGCTCAAGAGACCCAGTACTTC. This encodes CASSIVRGAQETQYF.

The J gene is TRBJ1-6, the V gene TRBV7-8; D unresolved. This CDR3 is built from 11 residues. Trimming stripped 3 bases from V and 13 bases from J, with 7 bases between. Germline V gene data show CDR1 as SGHVS and CDR2 as FQNEAQ. CDR3: CASSFPGPLHF. CDR3 nucleotide sequence: TGTGCCAGCAGCTTTCCGGGGCCCCTCCACTTT. Together with reference TRBV7-8 and TRBJ1-6, the CDR3 gives the full variable domain: GAGVSQSPRYKVAKRGQDVALRCDPISGHVSLFWYQQALGQGPEFLTYFQNEAQLDKSGLPSDRFFAERPEGSVSTLKIQRTQQEDSAVYLCASSFPGPLHFGNGTRLTVT.

V is TRBV15 and J is TRBJ1-5; 9 nucleotides agree with TRBD1. The CDR3 contains 15 residues. The germline gives CDR1 LNHNV, CDR2 YYDKDF (reference sequence). Trimming cost V 5 bases and J 6 bases; bases outside gene matches: 8. CDR3 bases: TGTGCCACCAGCCCTCGTGGACAGGGGTTTCAGCCCCAGCATTTT. This codes for CATSPRGQGFQPQHF.